This is a list of T cell receptor beta chains from one sample in a study of cytomegalovirus exposure and HLA in healthy donors. TCRdb's table, derived via immunoSEQ multiplex PCR, lists solely in-frame clones and lacks some. This repertoire shows 35,000 to 45,000 clones, 40% to 60% found once; its top ten account for around 10%. Sequencing was performed on PBMCs. The receptors originated from a human donor in good health. Each CDR3 is given with its conserved first and last residue. D genes are given only for firm matches. Clone size is shown for a subset of rows, as once, few, many or a class of expanded clone.

.	TRBV9	TRBJ2-1	.	CASSLQGGGYNEQFF	TGTGCCAGCAGCCTACAGGGGGGGGGCTACAATGAGCAGTTCTTC
.	TRBV2	TRBJ1-1	.	CASSVKGVNTEAFF	TGTGCCAGCAGTGTAAAGGGGGTGAACACTGAAGCTTTCTTT
.	TRBV10-2	TRBJ2-1	TRBD2	CASVGTSGIEQFF	TGCGCCAGCGTCGGGACTAGCGGGATTGAGCAGTTCTTC
.	TRBV6-5	TRBJ2-2	.	CASRRQGSGELFF	TGTGCCAGCAGGCGTCAGGGGTCCGGGGAGCTGTTTTTT
.	TRBV19	TRBJ2-3	.	CASSIGFSRETTDTQYF	TGTGCCAGTAGTATAGGGTTTAGTCGGGAAACCACAGATACGCAGTATTTT
.	TRBV6-1	TRBJ1-4	TRBD1	CASRLGQGGEKLFF	TGTGCCAGCAGACTCGGACAGGGAGGTGAAAAACTGTTTTTT
few	TRBV7-8	TRBJ1-2	TRBD1	CASSLPGQNYGYTF	TGTGCCAGCAGCTTACCGGGACAGAACTATGGCTACACCTTC
.	TRBV7-9	TRBJ2-1	TRBD2	CASSTENMGLAGIYNEQFF	TGTGCCAGCAGTACCGAAAACATGGGACTAGCGGGGATCTACAATGAGCAGTTCTTC
.	TRBV7-2	TRBJ2-7	TRBD2	CASSAGTSGRIHEQYF	TGTGCCAGCAGCGCCGGGACTAGCGGGAGGATCCACGAGCAGTACTTC
.	TRBV19	TRBJ2-6	.	CASNSRGITSGANVLTF	TGTGCCAGTAATTCAAGGGGGATTACCTCTGGGGCCAACGTCCTGACTTTC
.	TRBV5-1	TRBJ1-3	.	CASSLDARTIYF	TGCGCCAGCAGCTTGGATGCGAGGACCATATATTTT
.	TRBV7-3	TRBJ2-5	.	CASSSQQGGWETQYF	TGTGCCAGCAGCTCCCAACAGGGAGGGTGGGAGACCCAGTACTTC
.	TRBV30	TRBJ1-1	.	CAWSVSGGGLRAFF	TGTGCCTGGAGTGTGTCTGGAGGAGGGCTCCGGGCTTTCTTT
few	TRBV20-1	TRBJ1-6	.	CSARRGSPLHF	TGCAGTGCCCGCAGGGGTTCACCCCTCCACTTT
few	TRBV7-2	TRBJ1-5	TRBD1	CASSGWGQGASQPQHF	TGTGCCAGCAGCGGGTGGGGACAGGGGGCGAGTCAGCCCCAGCATTTT
few	TRBV29-1	TRBJ2-7	.	CSAARQATSYEQYF	TGCAGCGCCGCACGACAGGCCACCTCCTACGAGCAGTACTTC
once	TRBV5-4	TRBJ2-3	.	CASSSSTSLTDTQYF	TGTGCCAGCAGCTCGTCGACATCCCTCACAGATACGCAGTATTTT
.	TRBV6-1	TRBJ2-6	.	CASTGSSSGANVLTF	TGTGCCAGCACCGGGTCCTCCTCTGGGGCCAACGTCCTGACTTTC
few	TRBV29-1	TRBJ2-5	TRBD2	CSVRLAGARSETQYF	TGCAGCGTCCGACTAGCGGGAGCGAGGTCAGAGACCCAGTACTTC
once	TRBV7-2	TRBJ2-3	TRBD2	CASSLARAGASTDTQYF	TGTGCCAGCAGCTTAGCGAGAGCGGGAGCGTCCACAGATACGCAGTATTTT
.	TRBV6-1	TRBJ1-2	TRBD1	CASATPGQNYGYTF	TGTGCCAGCGCCACACCGGGACAGAACTATGGCTACACCTTC